This TCR beta chain was observed in a study of CD8+ T cells in alopecia areata. Study-wide context: Patients received oral tofacitinib, 5 to 10 mg twice daily, for moderate-to-severe alopecia areata.

As for this clone: Its antigen is unidentified.

Lesional scalp punch biopsies and peripheral blood came from alopecia areata patients. Sequencing relied on a cDNA template that was reverse transcribed from extracted RNA. TCRdb's copy holds only in-frame clones and misses some; the assay was immunoSEQ multiplex PCR. The profile covers 9,000 or so clones, with more than 65% appearing a single time and 15% taken by the ten largest. The germline V gene has CDR1 SGHNT and CDR2 YYREEE (reference sequence). Trimming pared 3 bases from V and 7 bases from J, leaving 7 bases between. CDR3 length: 11 residues. Study findings and constraints: Patients shared TCRs less clearly than mice did, possibly owing to HLA. Higher clonality was seen in lesional scalp than in normal scalp, especially in alopecia totalis/universalis.

This clonotype was sampled from a human donor with alopecia areata. The chain recombines TRBV5-4 with TRBJ2-5; no reliable D call. Input material: skin. CDR3 residues: CASSSLGTQYF. The CDR3 DNA sequence: TGTGCCAGCAGCTCTTTAGGGACCCAGTACTTC.